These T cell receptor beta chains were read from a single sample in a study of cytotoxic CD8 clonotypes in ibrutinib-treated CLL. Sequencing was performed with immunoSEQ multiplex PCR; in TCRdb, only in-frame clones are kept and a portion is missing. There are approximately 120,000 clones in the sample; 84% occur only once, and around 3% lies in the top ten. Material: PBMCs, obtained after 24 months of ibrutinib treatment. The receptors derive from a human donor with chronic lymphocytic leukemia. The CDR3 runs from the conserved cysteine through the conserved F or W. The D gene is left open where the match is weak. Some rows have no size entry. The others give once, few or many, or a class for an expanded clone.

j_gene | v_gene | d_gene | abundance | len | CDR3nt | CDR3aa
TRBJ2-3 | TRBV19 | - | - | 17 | TGTGCCAGTAATTGGAGGGGAGGCCGCTCGGGCACAGATACGCAGTATTTT | CASNWRGGRSGTDTQYF
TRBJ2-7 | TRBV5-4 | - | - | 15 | TGTGCCAGCAGCGCCCGGGACACCGCAACCTACGAGCAGTACTTC | CASSARDTATYEQYF
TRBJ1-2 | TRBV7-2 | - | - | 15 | TGTGCCAGCAGCTTAGTCGGGTCATATAAAAATGGCTACACCTTC | CASSLVGSYKNGYTF
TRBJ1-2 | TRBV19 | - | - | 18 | TGTGCCAGTAGCAGCCGTGAGGGCCGGGTCGATTATACCTCTGACTACACCTTC | CASSSREGRVDYTSDYTF
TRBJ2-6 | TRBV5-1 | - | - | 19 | TGCGCCAGCAGCTTGGTTCGGTGGGGTGCCAACTCTGGGGCCAACGTCCTGACTTTC | CASSLVRWGANSGANVLTF
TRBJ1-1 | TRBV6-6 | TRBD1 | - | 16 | TGTGCCAGCCTAGGGGCCCGGGACAGCATGAACACTGAAGCTTTCTTT | CASLGARDSMNTEAFF
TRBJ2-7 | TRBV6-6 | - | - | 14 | TGTGCCAGCAGTTACGAGGGGCGATCCAGCGAGCAGTACTTC | CASSYEGRSSEQYF
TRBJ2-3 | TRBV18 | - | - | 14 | TGTGCCAGCTCACCACCCGGGGGCACAGATACGCAGTATTTT | CASSPPGGTDTQYF
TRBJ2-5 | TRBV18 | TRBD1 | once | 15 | TGTGCCAGCTCACCACGGCAGGACAGGAGGGAGACCCAGTACTTC | CASSPRQDRRETQYF
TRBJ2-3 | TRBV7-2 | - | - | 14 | TGTGCCAGCAGCTCACGACAGTTCACAGATACGCAGTATTTT | CASSSRQFTDTQYF
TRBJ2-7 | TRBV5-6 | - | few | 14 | TGTGCCAGCAGCTTGTACAGCAGGGCTAACGAGCAGTACTTC | CASSLYSRANEQYF
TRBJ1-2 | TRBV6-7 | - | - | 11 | TGTGCCAGCAGTTACTTGGAAGGCTACACCTTC | CASSYLEGYTF
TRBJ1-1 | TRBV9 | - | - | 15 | TGTGCCAGCAGCGTAGGTGGTCTGGGGTCGGATGAAGCTTTCTTT | CASSVGGLGSDEAFF
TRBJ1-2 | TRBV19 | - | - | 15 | TGTGCCAGTAGTAAAATCAAAACAGGGCGCTATGGCTACACCTTC | CASSKIKTGRYGYTF
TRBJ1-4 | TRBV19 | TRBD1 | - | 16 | TGTGCCAGTAGTACCGGACAGGGGCTGGAAAATGAAAAACTGTTTTTT | CASSTGQGLENEKLFF
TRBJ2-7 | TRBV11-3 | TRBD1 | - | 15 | TGTGCCAGCAGACCCCCGGGACAGGGGGCGGATGAGCAGTACTTC | CASRPPGQGADEQYF
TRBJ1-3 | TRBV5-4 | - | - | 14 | TGTGCCAGCAGCTCCCCGGGGACTGGAAACACCATATATTTT | CASSSPGTGNTIYF
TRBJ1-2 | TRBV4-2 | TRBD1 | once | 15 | TGTGCCAGCAGCCAAGCGGGACAGGGTTTCTATGGCTACACCTTC | CASSQAGQGFYGYTF
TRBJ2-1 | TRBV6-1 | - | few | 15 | TGTGCCAGCAGTGAAGGGGGACCGCGCTACAATGAGCAGTTCTTC | CASSEGGPRYNEQFF
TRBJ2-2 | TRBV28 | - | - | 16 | TGTGCCAGCAGCGAATCCGGGACGGCGAACACCGGGGAGCTGTTTTTT | CASSESGTANTGELFF
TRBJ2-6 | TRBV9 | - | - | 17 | TGTGCCAGCAGCGTAGAGGATTGGGGGGATGGGGCCAACGTCCTGACTTTC | CASSVEDWGDGANVLTF
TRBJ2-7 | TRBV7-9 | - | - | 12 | TGTGCCAGCAGCTTCCTGGGGTTCGAGCAGTACTTC | CASSFLGFEQYF
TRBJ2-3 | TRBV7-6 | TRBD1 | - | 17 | TGTGCCAGCAGCTTAGGTGTTCCGGGACAGGGGGCAGATACGCAGTATTTT | CASSLGVPGQGADTQYF
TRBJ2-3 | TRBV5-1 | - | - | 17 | TGCGCCAGCAGCTTGGCCCCCGGGACCCCACGCGCAGATACGCAGTATTTT | CASSLAPGTPRADTQYF
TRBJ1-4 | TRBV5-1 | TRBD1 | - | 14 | TGCGCCAGCAGCTACCAGGGGGCGAACGAAAAACTGTTTTTT | CASSYQGANEKLFF
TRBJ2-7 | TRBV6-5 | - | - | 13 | TGTGCCAGCAGTCCAGACAGCCTTACCGAGCAGTACTTC | CASSPDSLTEQYF
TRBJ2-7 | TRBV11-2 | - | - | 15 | TGTGCCAGCAGCTTAGCAGGAGGTGCCCCCTACGAGCAGTACTTC | CASSLAGGAPYEQYF
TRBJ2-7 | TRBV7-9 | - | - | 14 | TGTGCCAGCAGCCCTCCGGACGGATCCTACGAGCAGTACTTC | CASSPPDGSYEQYF
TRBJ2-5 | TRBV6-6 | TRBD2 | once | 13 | TGTGCCAGTTTGGCGGGGGGCCGGGAGACCCAGTACTTC | CASLAGGRETQYF